This T cell receptor beta chain was captured in a study of human T cells and chemical hapten exposure (TCRdb year 2021). Looking at the study overall: For sensitization, 2% DPC in acetone was applied to a roughly 2 cm by roughly 2 cm area of upper inner arm skin. Blood for TCR sequencing was provided by twenty-nine alopecia patients at one to four time points (pre-sensitization, 2, 6 and 24 weeks). Blood was sampled from patients pre-sensitization (week 0) and at 2, 6 and about 24 weeks after DPC sensitization. The libraries were sequenced as a pool, and the TCR yield per sample differed mostly because of small variations in library volumes within the pool. Patch testing was done on the upper back using Finn chambers containing 0.01% DPC, and results were scored after 6 days according to International Contact Dermatitis Research Group standards. Alopecia areata with under or over 50% scalp involvement, alopecia totalis and alopecia universalis were represented in the patient cohort, which was mostly female. Peripheral blood TCR repertoire changes were tracked in vivo in alopecia patients during primary and secondary sensitization to the hapten diphenylcyclopropenone (DPC). Weekly therapeutic DPC doses were additionally applied to the scalp of patients throughout the roughly 25-week study period. Points the paper makes about the study in general: Alopecia, a presumed autoimmune disease, was present in all patients, so the immune response of the patients might differ from that of healthy individuals. After repeated subsampling, changes were observed in the strength of the expansion versus patch-test correlation and in the threshold at which the correlation became significant. No change with DPC sensitization was found in the number of TCRs above 1 in 1000 frequency, and no evidence of global repertoire structure alterations was found. Compared with pre-sensitization or healthy control sets, expanded TCRs formed significantly more large CDR3 similarity clusters, which is consistent with antigen-driven responses. Patch test score was positively correlated with the number of PT1 expanded TCRs, with significance at thresholds 8, 16 and 32 but not at 4.

The sample's time point label, decoded: patch test 3, about 24 weeks after DPC sensitization. Per the publication, the treatment or condition label means: therapeutic diphenylcyclopropenone sensitization with weekly scalp DPC. At every patch-test visit, the blood draw took place before the patch test was put on. To be eligible, patients had to be aged 18 to 70, diagnosed with alopecia and judged suitable for DPC therapy, while pregnant patients were excluded. Total RNA was isolated from unfractionated whole blood collected in Tempus Blood RNA tubes. The CDR3 runs 13 residues from the cysteine to the phenylalanine. Only CDR3 DNA is held: 39 bases, read in frame from base 1. V sheds 5 bases and J sheds 0 bases, leaving 10 bases between their ends. CDR1 and CDR2, looked up from the germline V gene (reference sequence), are DFQATT and SNEGSKA. The library was generated by RACE. This sample was sequenced with a NextSeq 500. During library preparation, unique molecular identifiers were attached to individual cDNA molecules so that TCRs could be counted quantitatively and reproducibly. From each blood RNA sample, both TCR alpha and TCR beta chains were sequenced. In the paper's pipeline: The median number of TCRs per sample was over 85,000, ranging from roughly 20,000 to 690,600. The Decombinator software suite was used to annotate V, J and CDR3 in the TCR reads. Every sample was subsampled to the same number of TCRs (28,000) for the PS versus PT1 abundance plots. Expanded TCRs were defined as absent before sensitization and observed at least eight times at the 2-week time point. The raw public reads went through TCRdb reprocessing: fastp at Q25, MiXCR clone calling, in-frame beta chains kept. Rows are unified per CDR3 protein, each entry keeping the most common DNA and genes. These V and J calls are TCRdb output, not the study's own analysis. The sample profile shows approximately 80,000 distinct CDR3 sequences; 11% of them were found once. Around 3.7% of the sample lies in the top ten.

This clonotype was recorded a few times. The antigen it recognizes is unknown. Base qualities are missing; no much larger clone stands one base away. The sequenced sample was whole blood, obtained in connection with sensitization to the hapten diphenylcyclopropenone (DPC). This receptor was taken from a woman aged 45-65 years with alopecia areata. Some clones in this sample may be carry-over from other donors' samples. The sequence joins TRBV20-1 to TRBJ1-1; the D gene is perhaps TRBD1, on 5 matching bases. The DNA sequence reads TGCAGTGCTGGGGGACTGATGAACACTGAAGCTTTCTTT. This gives the protein CSAGGLMNTEAFF.